This T cell receptor beta chain was found in a study of radiation and T cells in renal cell carcinoma. Findings and limits, study-wide: From baseline, blood top tumor clonotypes peaked at 2 weeks post-radiation. Without pretreatment biopsies, baseline tumor clonotype presence was undetermined.

Clones were sequenced by immunoSEQ multiplex PCR, and TCRdb holds only the in-frame ones, with some missing. The sample has fewer than 200,000 clones; about 87% are singletons. In regard to this clone: Its cognate antigen is unknown.

Time point specified: blood 4 weeks post-SBRT, at nephrectomy. Treatment of the sample: 15 Gy SBRT to primary tumor, nephrectomy 4 weeks later. This renal cell carcinoma was of the clear cell type. This TCR derives from a woman aged 45-59 years with renal cell carcinoma. Material: blood, obtained from a patient whose treatment included radiotherapy and nephrectomy.

The chain's CDR3 is CASSGIENEQFF. CDR3 in DNA: TGTGCCAGCAGCGGGATAGAGAATGAGCAGTTCTTC. The V call is TRBV27, the J call TRBJ2-1; D is possibly TRBD2 (5 bases). CDR1 MNHEY and CDR2 SMNVEV come from the germline V gene (reference sequence). Trimming shortened V by 6 bases and J by 7 bases, and 10 bases separated the two germline ends. The CDR3 contains 12 residues.